This T cell receptor (beta chain) appears in the sequencing data of a study of cytomegalovirus exposure and HLA in healthy donors. Of note for this clone: Its antigen is unknown.

Regarding the study as a whole: TCR beta chains numbering more than 150 were designated cytomegalovirus-associated.

Primers for the PCR totalled 60 Vbeta and 13 Jbeta. Libraries were prepared by immunoSEQ multiplex PCR; TCRdb keeps only in-frame clonotypes and omits some of them. This sample has roughly 100,000 clones, with around two thirds found just once. The receptor's source is a man younger than 40 in good health and CMV-seropositive. Sequenced: PBMCs.

CDR3 bases: TGCGCCAGCAGCTTGGGCGAAACCGCGAACACCGGGGAGCTGTTTTTT. Its protein product is CASSLGETANTGELFF. V is TRBV5-1 and J is TRBJ2-2; D uncertain. Trimming stripped 0 bases from V and 0 bases from J, with 9 bases between. The germline V gene encodes CDR1 SGHRS and CDR2 YFSETQ. The CDR3 totals 16 residues.